The rows below give T cell receptor beta chains drawn from one sample of a study of shared clonotypes between healthy human individuals. Some clones are missing from TCRdb's copy, which holds only in-frame ones; the method was immunoSEQ multiplex PCR. The top ten clones hold more than 10% of a sample with 550,000 to 600,000 clones, about 80% of them seen once. Sequences were obtained from PBMCs. The receptor source for this set is a woman in her thirties or forties in good health. Some clones in this sample may be carry-over from other donors' samples. The CDR3 runs from the conserved cysteine through the conserved F or W. The order of the fields is V gene, J gene, clone size, D gene, CDR3 DNA, CDR3 protein. The D gene is left open where the match is weak. Not all rows give a size; the values are once, few, many and, for expanded clones, a class.

V gene: TRBV5-8; J gene: TRBJ2-2; clone size: NA; D gene: NA; CDR3 DNA: TGTGCCAGCAGCTTGGGCCTAGCGACGAACACCGGGGAGCTGTTTTTT; CDR3 protein: CASSLGLATNTGELFF
V gene: TRBV7-9; J gene: TRBJ2-7; clone size: NA; D gene: NA; CDR3 DNA: TGTGCCAGCAGTCTCAGGAGCGGTTCCTACGAGCAGTACTTC; CDR3 protein: CASSLRSGSYEQYF
V gene: TRBV2; J gene: TRBJ1-4; clone size: NA; D gene: NA; CDR3 DNA: TGTGCCAGCAGACTGGCGGGGGTCAATGAAAAACTGTTTTTT; CDR3 protein: CASRLAGVNEKLFF
V gene: TRBV29-1; J gene: TRBJ1-5; clone size: few; D gene: NA; CDR3 DNA: TGCAGCGGCTCCAGGGGTGCGAATCAGCCCCAGCATTTT; CDR3 protein: CSGSRGANQPQHF
V gene: TRBV5-6; J gene: TRBJ2-1; clone size: NA; D gene: TRBD2; CDR3 DNA: TGTGCCAGCAGCCCTTCGTCGGCGGGAGTGGACTACAATGAGCAGTTCTTC; CDR3 protein: CASSPSSAGVDYNEQFF
V gene: TRBV19; J gene: TRBJ2-6; clone size: NA; D gene: NA; CDR3 DNA: TGTGCCAGTAGTACTGGGGGCTCTGGGGCCAACGTCCTGACTTTC; CDR3 protein: CASSTGGSGANVLTF
V gene: TRBV10-3; J gene: TRBJ1-1; clone size: NA; D gene: NA; CDR3 DNA: TGTGCCATCAGTGTGAACGGGGCGGGTGAAGCTTTCTTT; CDR3 protein: CAISVNGAGEAFF
V gene: TRBV7-3; J gene: TRBJ2-5; clone size: NA; D gene: TRBD2; CDR3 DNA: TGTGCCAGCAGCTTAGGGGGACTAGCGGGAGCGTGGGAGACCCAGTACTTC; CDR3 protein: CASSLGGLAGAWETQYF
V gene: TRBV10-1; J gene: TRBJ2-7; clone size: NA; D gene: NA; CDR3 DNA: TGCGCCAGCAGTGTGCTTGGGGACGGCGAGCAGTACTTC; CDR3 protein: CASSVLGDGEQYF
V gene: TRBV6-5; J gene: TRBJ2-7; clone size: NA; D gene: NA; CDR3 DNA: TGTGCCAGCAGTGACTACAGGGACTCCTACGAGCAGTACTTC; CDR3 protein: CASSDYRDSYEQYF